This T cell receptor (beta chain) is drawn from a study of T cell responses to AZD1222 COVID-19 vaccine. V gave up 0 bases and J gave up 8 bases; unmatched junction bases: 7. This CDR3 comprises 16 residues. Germline V gene sequence: CDR1 MNHNS, CDR2 SASEGT. Here immunoSEQ multiplex PCR was the method, and the copy in TCRdb shows in-frame clones only, minus some. The sample includes 130,000 or so clones, nearly 90% of them seen just once. Whole-study findings and limits: The donor cohort was predominantly white British with a female majority, and clonal diversity may have been underestimated. Spike-specific TCR breadth rose after two AZD1222 doses, and depth rose as well.

Second-dose recipients at about 4 or about 12 weeks were treated as one pooled group. In regard to this clone: The antigen is not known.

The receptor's source is an adult who received the AZD1222 COVID-19 vaccine. The sample was peripheral blood, taken 28 days after the second AZD1222 dose. The gene calls are TRBV6-1 and TRBJ1-3; 10 bases line up with TRBD1. The CDR3: CASSEAGQGLWDTIYF. As DNA, the CDR3 is TGTGCCAGCAGTGAAGCGGGACAGGGGCTTTGGGACACCATATATTTT.